These 27 T cell receptor beta chains originate from one sample sequenced in a study of T cell responses to AZD1222 COVID-19 vaccine. Libraries were prepared by immunoSEQ multiplex PCR; TCRdb keeps only in-frame clonotypes and omits some of them. The repertoire holds some 110,000 clones, with about 86% as singletons. The starting material was peripheral blood, obtained 28 days after the second AZD1222 dose. These receptor sequences come from an adult who received the AZD1222 COVID-19 vaccine.

This chain connects TRBV19 to TRBJ2-1, with D tentatively TRBD1 or TRBD2 (5 bases each). V lost 5 bases and J lost 6, with 17 bases in between. The CDR3 is 15 residues long. CDR1 and CDR2 (germline): LNHDA, SQIVND (reference sequence). The chain's CDR3 is CASSVGDPAANEQFF. In nucleotides, the CDR3 is TGTGCCAGTAGTGTGGGGGACCCTGCCGCCAATGAGCAGTTCTTC.

This chain connects TRBV25-1 to TRBJ1-2; D is ambiguous. The CDR3 spans 13 residues. Trimming took 3 bases from V and 0 from J, leaving 5 bases between them. Per the germline V gene, CDR1 is MGHDK and CDR2 is SYGVNS. This chain's CDR3 is CASSEQTNYGYTF. The CDR3 DNA sequence: TGTGCCAGCAGTGAGCAGACTAACTATGGCTACACCTTC.

V and J are TRBV7-3 and TRBJ2-5; 9 positions match TRBD1. The CDR3 spans 14 residues. Germline V gene data show CDR1 as SGHTA and CDR2 as FQGTGA. V lost 8 bases and J lost 5; bases outside the gene matches: 9. The CDR3 DNA reads TGTGCCAGCGGTCCGGGGACAGGGCCGGAGACCCAGTACTTC. Protein: CASGPGTGPETQYF.

CDR3: CAWSVQQSSEAFF. The DNA of the CDR3 is TGTGCCTGGAGTGTGCAGCAATCATCCGAAGCTTTCTTT. V usage is TRBV30 and J usage is TRBJ1-1; no clear D gene. Germline CDR1 is GTSNPN and CDR2 is SVGIG (reference sequence). The CDR3 runs 13 residues. The germline V and J ends were trimmed by 0 bases and 8 bases, with 13 bases remaining between them.

CDR3 sequence: CASTEGTNYGYTF. In DNA, the CDR3 is TGTGCCAGTACGGAAGGTACTAACTATGGCTACACCTTC. The J gene is TRBJ1-2, the V gene TRBV19, with D unresolved. V was pared by 7 bases and J by 0 bases, with 9 bases between. The CDR3 covers 13 residues. CDR1 and CDR2 (germline): LNHDA, SQIVND (reference sequence). Based on the CDR3 plus reference TRBV19 and TRBJ1-2, the full variable domain is DGGITQSPKYLFRKEGQNVTLSCEQNLNHDAMYWYRQDPGQGLRLIYYSQIVNDFQKGDIAEGYSVSREKKESFPLTVTSAQKNPTAFYLCASTEGTNYGYTFGSGTRLTVV.

The chain uses TRBV15 and TRBJ2-3; D gene ambiguous. The ends were cut back, 0 bases at V and 5 bases at J, with 9 bases in the middle. There are 14 residues in the CDR3. Germline CDR1 and CDR2: LNHNV and YYDKDF (reference sequence). CDR3 bases: TGTGCCACCAGCAGAGAAGTTGTTGGAGATACGCAGTATTTT. Translated, it gives CATSREVVGDTQYF.

This chain joins TRBV18 and TRBJ1-4; 11 bases are shared with TRBD1. Germline V CDR1 and CDR2: KGHSH, LQKENI. CDR3 length equals 15 residues. J gave up 8 bases and V 2 bases, and 4 bases lay outside the gene matches. CDR3 sequence: CASSPSDRGREKLFF. The DNA of the CDR3 is TGTGCCAGCTCACCATCGGACAGGGGGCGAGAAAAACTGTTTTTT.

This clone was seen once. The V gene is TRBV5-1, the J gene TRBJ2-7, with 11 nucleotides matching TRBD2. The V segment lost 1 base and the J segment 5 bases; nucleotides outside the gene matches: 5. CDR1 and CDR2 from the germline V gene are SGHRS and YFSETQ. This CDR3 is built from 15 residues. In DNA form, the CDR3 reads TGCGCCAGCAGCTTGACTAGCGGGAGAAACCACGAGCAGTACTTC. Its translation is CASSLTSGRNHEQYF.

This rearrangement joins TRBV9 to TRBJ1-1, with D unresolved. Germline CDR1 reads SGDLS; CDR2 reads YYNGEE. V dropped 4 bases and J dropped 1 base, with 8 bases sitting between them. The CDR3 runs 13 residues. The CDR3 loop is CASSIGGNTEAFF. The CDR3 DNA is TGTGCCAGCAGCATCGGCGGGAACACTGAAGCTTTCTTT.

The CDR3 loop reads CASSLDLTSNQPQHF. In DNA form, the CDR3 reads TGTGCCAGCAGCTTAGACCTAACTAGCAATCAGCCCCAGCATTTT. The V call is TRBV11-2, the J call TRBJ1-5; D uncertain. Germline V gene lookup returns CDR1 SGHAT and CDR2 FQNNGV. The V end lost 0 bases, the J end lost 0 bases, and 6 bases lay between the germline ends. There are 15 residues in the CDR3.

This clone has a count of ten or more. The rearrangement uses TRBV14 and TRBJ2-5; no clear D. The CDR3 runs to 13 residues. Germline CDR1 is SGHDN and CDR2 is FVKESK. Deletions cut 2 bases from V and 2 bases from J, with 6 bases between. The CDR3 DNA reads as TGTGCCAGCAGCCAACGCCATCAAGAGACCCAGTACTTC. Translated: CASSQRHQETQYF.

The V gene is TRBV5-5, the J gene TRBJ2-7, with D perhaps TRBD2 (5 bases). CDR3 size: 15 residues. The germline V and J ends were trimmed by 4 bases and 3 bases, with 17 bases remaining between them. Germline assignment: CDR1 SGHKS and CDR2 YYEKEE (reference sequence). The CDR3 DNA is TGTGCCAGCAGCCAATATATCGGGAACGGCTACGAGCAGTACTTC. Its translation: CASSQYIGNGYEQYF.

The CDR3 bases are TGCGCCAGCAGCTTGGCTATGAGCGGCTATGGCTACACCTTC. It specifies CASSLAMSGYGYTF. This chain joins TRBV5-1 and TRBJ1-2; no definite D call. The CDR3 has 14 amino acids. Trimming left V 0 bases short and J 4 bases short, with 10 bases between. CDR1 SGHRS and CDR2 YFSETQ come from the germline V gene.

The table lists this clone with a count of one. This chain connects TRBV28 to TRBJ2-1; 9 positions match TRBD2. The CDR3 is 14 residues long. Germline V gene data show CDR1 as MDHEN and CDR2 as SYDVKM. J lost 3 bases, V lost 9 bases, and 6 bases had no gene match. Written as DNA, the CDR3 is TGTGCCAGTATCTTTAGCGGGAGCTACAATGAGCAGTTCTTC. As protein: CASIFSGSYNEQFF. Supplemented by reference TRBV28 and TRBJ2-1, the full variable domain reads DVKVTQSSRYLVKRTGEKVFLECVQDMDHENMFWYRQDPGLGLRLIYFSYDVKMKEKGDIPEGYSVSREKKERFSLILESASTNQTSMYLCASIFSGSYNEQFFGPGTRLTVL.

The V call is TRBV7-6, the J call TRBJ2-7; D not certain. Trimming stripped 0 bases from V and 6 bases from J, with 15 bases between. The CDR3 contains 15 residues. Germline V gene lookup returns CDR1 SGHVS and CDR2 FNYEAQ. CDR3 sequence reads: CASSLADGEGFEQYF. Here the CDR3 DNA reads TGTGCCAGCAGCTTAGCGGACGGCGAAGGGTTCGAGCAGTACTTC.

The chain links TRBV7-9 to TRBJ1-5; 8 bases align to TRBD1. The CDR3 contains 16 residues. Germline V lookup: CDR1 SEHNR, CDR2 FQNEAQ (reference sequence). With V trimmed by 4 bases and J by 4 bases, 9 bases remained unmatched. The CDR3 coding sequence is TGTGCCAGCAGCTCTCTGGACAGGGTAGAGAATCAGCCCCAGCATTTT. This gives the protein CASSSLDRVENQPQHF.

This clone was counted a few times. The genes are TRBV5-1 and TRBJ2-5, with TRBD1 identical over 8 bases. Trimming at V came to 9 bases and at J to 2 bases, leaving 12 bases not matched to a gene. The CDR3 loop spans 15 amino acids. Germline assignment: CDR1 SGHRS and CDR2 YFSETQ. The CDR3 protein is CATKTTGAWQETQYF. The CDR3, as DNA: TGCGCCACCAAGACGACAGGGGCATGGCAAGAGACCCAGTACTTC.

The rearrangement links TRBV9 to TRBJ1-6; perhaps TRBD1 as D (6 bases). Between the trimmed V and J ends, which lost 5 bases and 0 bases, there was a span of 12 bases. The CDR3 extends over 16 amino acids. Germline V gene sequence: CDR1 SGDLS, CDR2 YYNGEE. The CDR3 DNA reads as TGTGCCAGCAGTCTAACAGGGAGCTCCTATAATTCACCCCTCCACTTT. It yields the protein CASSLTGSSYNSPLHF.

The genes are TRBV7-9 and TRBJ2-1; D remains unclear. Trimming stripped 2 bases from V and 0 bases from J, with 8 bases between. The CDR3 runs 15 residues. Per germline, CDR1 SEHNR and CDR2 FQNEAQ (reference sequence). The CDR3 DNA reads TGTGCCAGCAGCTTATCCGGGTCCTCCTACAATGAGCAGTTCTTC. This gives the protein CASSLSGSSYNEQFF.

V is TRBV18 and J is TRBJ1-2; TRBD1 aligns across 10 bases. This CDR3 is 17 amino acids long. Trimming removed 2 bases from V and 8 bases from J; junction bases left unmatched: 14. Per the germline V gene, CDR1 is KGHSH and CDR2 is LQKENI. The CDR3 nucleotides read TGTGCCAGCTCACCAAACCCTCCGACAGGGGGCGGAGAGGGCTACACCTTC. Protein: CASSPNPPTGGGEGYTF.

V and J are TRBV28 and TRBJ1-5; D gene uncertain. CDR1 MDHEN and CDR2 SYDVKM come from the germline V gene. V lost 5 bases to trimming and J lost 6 bases, with 14 bases between them. This CDR3 region has 14 residues. This chain's CDR3 is CASSPVESGQPQHF. The CDR3 region has the DNA TGTGCCAGCAGTCCCGTAGAGTCTGGTCAGCCCCAGCATTTT.

V is TRBV28 and J is TRBJ1-4; no clear D. The germline CDR1 and CDR2 sequences are MDHEN and SYDVKM. The V and J ends lost 5 bases and 7 bases respectively, with 17 bases between them. The CDR3 loop spans 15 amino acids. The CDR3 region is CASSTGLPGGEKLFF. The CDR3 nucleotides are TGTGCCAGCAGTACCGGATTGCCAGGAGGTGAAAAACTGTTTTTT.

This rearrangement joins TRBV7-2 to TRBJ2-7; D remains unclear. This CDR3 spans 14 amino acids. Germline CDR1 and CDR2: SGHTA and FQGNSA. V lost 4 bases, J lost 3 bases, and 13 bases lay in between. Here the CDR3 reads CASSYDGSNYEQYF. The CDR3 DNA reads TGTGCCAGCAGCTATGACGGATCCAACTACGAGCAGTACTTC.

The V call is TRBV3-1 (or the pseudogene TRBV3-2), the J call TRBJ1-1; 9 bases fit TRBD1. This CDR3 comprises 14 residues. V trimming: 3 bases; J trimming: 3 bases; junction bases outside the gene matches: 2. CDR1 LGHDT and CDR2 YNNKEL come from the germline V gene (reference sequence). The DNA for the CDR3 is TGTGCCAGCAGCCACGGACAGGGGTACACTGAAGCTTTCTTT. Protein: CASSHGQGYTEAFF.

The chain combines TRBV18 with TRBJ1-1; TRBD1 might be the D (6 bases). Trimming pared 4 bases from V and 8 bases from J, leaving 20 bases between. CDR1 is KGHSH, CDR2 LQKENI, per germline. This CDR3 region has 15 residues. CDR3 in amino acids: CASSLLSGGYVEAFF. The CDR3, as DNA: TGTGCCAGCTCACTCCTCTCTGGGGGCTATGTGGAAGCTTTCTTT. The full variable domain, its missing parts supplied by reference TRBV18 and TRBJ1-1, is NAGVMQNPRHLVRRRGQEARLRCSPMKGHSHVYWYRQLPEEGLKFMVYLQKENIIDESGMPKERFSAEFPKEGPSILRIQQVVRGDSAAYFCASSLLSGGYVEAFFGQGTRLTVV.

The chain is built from TRBV5-4 and TRBJ2-7, with 7 bases aligning to TRBD1. This CDR3 contains 14 residues. CDR1 and CDR2 (germline): SGHNT, YYREEE (reference sequence). V trimming: 4 bases; J trimming: 5 bases; junction bases outside the gene matches: 9. The CDR3 here is CASSVSSGQNEQYF. Written as DNA, the CDR3 is TGTGCCAGCAGCGTGTCCTCGGGACAGAACGAGCAGTACTTC.

In its sample, this clone was seen once. The rearrangement joins TRBV7-8 to TRBJ2-2; D is uncertain. CDR3 length equals 15 residues. Trimming took 3 bases from V and 4 from J, leaving 12 bases between them. The germline V gene encodes CDR1 SGHVS and CDR2 FQNEAQ. The CDR3 spells CASSFYRTPTGELFF. The CDR3 DNA sequence: TGTGCCAGCAGCTTTTATCGCACCCCCACCGGGGAGCTGTTTTTT.